This TCR beta chain was sequenced during a study of control samples from healthy donors and cancer patients. The CDR3 totals 15 residues. V was shortened by 2 bases and J by 2 bases, with 10 bases between the two germline ends. CDR1 is MNHEY, CDR2 SVGAGI, per germline. Some clones are missing from TCRdb's copy, which holds only in-frame ones; the method was immunoSEQ multiplex PCR. Of some 28,000 clones in the sample, about 80% were seen once. The sample was PBMCs. The chain combines TRBV6-5 with TRBJ1-5, with D possibly being TRBD1 (6 bases). The clonotype comes from a man between 60 and 70 years old with head and neck cancer. CDR3 in amino acids: CASSYRGLGNQPQHF. CDR3 nucleotides: TGTGCCAGCAGTTACCGGGGGCTGGGCAATCAGCCCCAGCATTTT.